The subject of this entry is one T cell receptor beta chain. No antigen is known for it. With 1 base removed from V and 1 base from J, the gap between germline ends came to 7 bases. Germline values: CDR1 LGHDT, CDR2 YNNKEL (reference sequence). The CDR3 runs 14 residues. Measured with immunoSEQ multiplex PCR; TCRdb has only the in-frame clones, and not every one. The data contain about 90,000 clones, roughly 88% of them singletons. This entry comes from a study of T cell responses to AZD1222 COVID-19 vaccine. The study's findings and limits: CD4 TCRs linked to vaccination spanned spike, dominating at 160-218 and 743-854. Reportedly, nearly half of unique spike TCRs recognized epitopes outside B.1.351/B.1.1.7 mutations.

Sequences were derived from peripheral blood, sampled on day 0 of MenACWY control vaccination. The chain couples TRBV3-1 (or the pseudogene TRBV3-2) to TRBJ1-1; possibly TRBD1 for D (5 bases). This receptor was taken from an adult in good health. The CDR3: CASSQVTGNTEAFF. The CDR3 coding sequence is TGTGCCAGCAGCCAAGTCACAGGGAACACTGAAGCTTTCTTT.